This T cell receptor (beta chain) was recovered during a study of T cell repertoires and HLA-DP antigens. Germline loops: CDR1 LGHNT, CDR2 FRNRAP. The CDR3 sequence is 15 residues long. Trimming took off 2 bases at V and 0 bases at J, with 5 bases between the two ends. Primers targeted 54 TRBV and 13 TRBJ segments. Sequencing was performed with immunoSEQ multiplex PCR; in TCRdb, only in-frame clones are kept and a portion is missing. The repertoire has roughly 73,000 clones, just under 80% of them found once; the top ten carry roughly 1.6%. The sample holds a few counts of this clone. Its matching antigen is unknown.

Sequencing used CD4+ T cells from PBMCs. The clonotype originates from a man aged 55 to 69 in good health and CMV-seronegative. V and J are TRBV12-5 and TRBJ1-6; no reliable D call. The CDR3 sequence is CASGLQSSYNSPLHF. CDR3 bases: TGTGCTAGTGGTTTGCAGAGCTCCTATAATTCACCCCTCCACTTT.